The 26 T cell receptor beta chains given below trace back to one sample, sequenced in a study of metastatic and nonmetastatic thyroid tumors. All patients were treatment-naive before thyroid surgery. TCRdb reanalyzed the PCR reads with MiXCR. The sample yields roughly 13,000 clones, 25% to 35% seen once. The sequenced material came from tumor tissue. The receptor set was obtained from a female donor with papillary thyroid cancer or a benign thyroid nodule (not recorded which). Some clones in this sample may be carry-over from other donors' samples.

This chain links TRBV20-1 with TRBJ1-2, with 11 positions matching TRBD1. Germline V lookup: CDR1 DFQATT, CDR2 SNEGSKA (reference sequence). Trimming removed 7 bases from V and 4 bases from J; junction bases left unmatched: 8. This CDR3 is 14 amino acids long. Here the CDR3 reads CSVADRGRIYGYTF. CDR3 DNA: TGCAGTGTCGCGGACAGGGGGCGTATCTATGGCTACACCTTC.

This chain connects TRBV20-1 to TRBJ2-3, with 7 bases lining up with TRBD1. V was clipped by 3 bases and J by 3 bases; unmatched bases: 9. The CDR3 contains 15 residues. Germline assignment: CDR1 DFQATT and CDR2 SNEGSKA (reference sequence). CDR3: CSARGQRSPTDTQYF. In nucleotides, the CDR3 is TGCAGTGCTAGGGGACAGAGATCGCCGACAGATACGCAGTATTTT.

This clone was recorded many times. CDR3 nucleotide sequence: TGTGCCTGGAGTGTACAGGCGGGGGCCAAAAACATTCAGTACTTC. Amino acid sequence: CAWSVQAGAKNIQYF. The chain links TRBV30 to TRBJ2-4, with a weak D call TRBD2 (6 bases). This CDR3 has 15 residues. Germline lookup yields CDR1 GTSNPN and CDR2 SVGIG (reference sequence). V dropped 0 bases and J dropped 1 base, with 10 bases sitting between them.

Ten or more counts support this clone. The CDR3: CSARDPLAGVEQFF. CDR3 sequence (DNA): TGCAGTGCTAGAGATCCCCTAGCGGGAGTTGAGCAGTTCTTC. This chain uses TRBV20-1 with TRBJ2-1; 10 bases fit TRBD2. The CDR3 sequence is 14 residues long. Trimming removed 0 bases from V and 9 bases from J; junction bases left unmatched: 5. Germline V gene data show CDR1 as DFQATT and CDR2 as SNEGSKA (reference sequence).

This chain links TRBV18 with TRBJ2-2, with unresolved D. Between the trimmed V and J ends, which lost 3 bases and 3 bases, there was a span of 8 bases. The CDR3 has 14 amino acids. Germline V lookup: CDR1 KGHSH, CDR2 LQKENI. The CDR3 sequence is CASSPAPDTGELFF. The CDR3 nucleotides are TGTGCCAGCTCACCGGCGCCCGACACCGGGGAGCTGTTTTTT. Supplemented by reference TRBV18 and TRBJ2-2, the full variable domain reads NAGVMQNPRHLVRRRGQEARLRCSPMKGHSHVYWYRQLPEEGLKFMVYLQKENIIDESGMPKERFSAEFPKEGPSILRIQQVVRGDSAAYFCASSPAPDTGELFFGEGSRLTVL.

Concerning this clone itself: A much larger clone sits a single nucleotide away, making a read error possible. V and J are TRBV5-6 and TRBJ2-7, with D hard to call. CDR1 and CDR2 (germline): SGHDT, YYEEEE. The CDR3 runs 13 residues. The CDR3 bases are TGTGCCATCAGCTTGTTGTCTCGCCCCGAGCAGTACTTC. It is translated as CAISLLSRPEQYF.

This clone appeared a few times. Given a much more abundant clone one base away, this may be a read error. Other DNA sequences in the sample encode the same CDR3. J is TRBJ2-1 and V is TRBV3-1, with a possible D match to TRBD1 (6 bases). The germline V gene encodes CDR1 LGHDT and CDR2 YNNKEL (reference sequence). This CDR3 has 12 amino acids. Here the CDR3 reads CASSPQGGEQFF. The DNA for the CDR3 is TGTGCCAGCAGCCCCCAAGGGGGTGAGCAGTTCTTT.

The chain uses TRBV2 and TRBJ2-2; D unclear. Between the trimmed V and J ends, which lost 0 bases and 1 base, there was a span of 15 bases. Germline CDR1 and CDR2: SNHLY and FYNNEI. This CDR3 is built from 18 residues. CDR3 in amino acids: CASSEAGLGGRNTGELFF. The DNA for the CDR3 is TGTGCCAGCAGTGAAGCGGGTCTTGGCGGTCGGAACACCGGGGAGCTGTTTTTT.

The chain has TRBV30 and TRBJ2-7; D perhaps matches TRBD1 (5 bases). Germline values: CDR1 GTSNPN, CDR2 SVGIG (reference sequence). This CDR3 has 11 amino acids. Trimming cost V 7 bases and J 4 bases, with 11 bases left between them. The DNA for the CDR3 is TGTGCCTTACAGGTGTTGTACGAGCAGTACTTC. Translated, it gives CALQVLYEQYF.

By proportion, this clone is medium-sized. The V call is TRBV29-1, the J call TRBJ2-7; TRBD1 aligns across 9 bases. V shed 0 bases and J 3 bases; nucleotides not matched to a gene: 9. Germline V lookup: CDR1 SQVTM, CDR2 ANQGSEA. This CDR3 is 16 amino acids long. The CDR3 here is CSVEDTSLTGGYEQYF. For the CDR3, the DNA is TGCAGCGTTGAAGATACCTCCCTGACAGGGGGCTACGAGCAGTACTTC.

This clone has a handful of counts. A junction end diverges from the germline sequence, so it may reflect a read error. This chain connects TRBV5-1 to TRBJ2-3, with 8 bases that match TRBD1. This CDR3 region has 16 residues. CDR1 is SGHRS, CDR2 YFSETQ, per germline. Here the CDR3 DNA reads TGCTCCAGCAGCCGTAGTTACAGGGGGGCGGCAGATACGCAGTATTTT. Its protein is CSSSRSYRGAADTQYF.

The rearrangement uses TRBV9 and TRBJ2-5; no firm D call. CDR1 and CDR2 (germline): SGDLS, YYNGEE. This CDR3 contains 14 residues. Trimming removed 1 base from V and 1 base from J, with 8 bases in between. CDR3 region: CASSVCQFQETQYF. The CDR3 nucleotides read TGTGCCAGCAGCGTATGCCAGTTCCAAGAGACCCAGTACTTC. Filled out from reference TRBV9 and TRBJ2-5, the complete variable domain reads DSGVTQTPKHLITATGQRVTLRCSPRSGDLSVYWYQQSLDQGLQFLIQYYNGEERAKGNILERFSAQQFPDLHSELNLSSLELGDSALYFCASSVCQFQETQYFGPGTRLLVL.

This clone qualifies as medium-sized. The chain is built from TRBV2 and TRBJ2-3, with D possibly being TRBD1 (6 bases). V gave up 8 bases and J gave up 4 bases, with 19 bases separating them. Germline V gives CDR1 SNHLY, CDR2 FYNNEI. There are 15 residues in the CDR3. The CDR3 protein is CASWTVSGRADTQYF. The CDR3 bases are TGTGCCAGCTGGACAGTCTCGGGCCGTGCAGATACGCAGTATTTT. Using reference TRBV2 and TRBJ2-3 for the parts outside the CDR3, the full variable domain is EPEVTQTPSHQVTQMGQEVILRCVPISNHLYFYWYRQILGQKVEFLVSFYNNEISEKSEIFDDQFSVERPDGSNFTLKIRSTKLEDSAMYFCASWTVSGRADTQYFGPGTRLTVL.

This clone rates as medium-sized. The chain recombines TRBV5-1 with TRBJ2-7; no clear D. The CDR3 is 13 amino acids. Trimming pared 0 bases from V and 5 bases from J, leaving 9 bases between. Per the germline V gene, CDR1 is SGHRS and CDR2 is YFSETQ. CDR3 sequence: CASSLGSSNEQYF. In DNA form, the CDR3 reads TGCGCCAGCAGCTTGGGCAGTAGCAACGAGCAGTACTTC.

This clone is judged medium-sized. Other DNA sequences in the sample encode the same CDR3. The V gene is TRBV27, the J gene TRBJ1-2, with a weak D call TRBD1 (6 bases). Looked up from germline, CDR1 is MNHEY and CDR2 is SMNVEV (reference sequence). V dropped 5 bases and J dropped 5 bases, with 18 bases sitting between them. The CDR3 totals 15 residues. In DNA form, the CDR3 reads TGTGCCAGCAGTCCCCCCGGGACACCAGAGTATGGCTACACCTTC. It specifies CASSPPGTPEYGYTF.

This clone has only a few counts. CDR3 loop: CAISVVAVSYNEQFF. As DNA, the CDR3 is TGTGCCATCAGCGTCGTGGCGGTCTCCTACAATGAGCAGTTCTTC. The V and J genes are TRBV6-1 and TRBJ2-1; D remains ambiguous. This CDR3 spans 15 amino acids. Germline loops: CDR1 MNHNS, CDR2 SASEGT. Trimming took off 10 bases at V and 0 bases at J, with 16 bases between the two ends.

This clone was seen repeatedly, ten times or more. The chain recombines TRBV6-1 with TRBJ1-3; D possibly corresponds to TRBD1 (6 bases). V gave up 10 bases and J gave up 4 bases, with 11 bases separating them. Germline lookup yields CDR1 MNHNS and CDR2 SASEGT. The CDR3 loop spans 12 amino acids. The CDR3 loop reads CATQGNGNTIYF. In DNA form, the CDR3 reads TGTGCCACTCAGGGGAACGGAAACACCATATATTTT.

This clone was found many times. CDR3 region: CASSGDAYNEQFF. The CDR3 DNA is TGCGCTAGTAGCGGGGACGCTTACAATGAGCAGTTCTTC. The J gene is TRBJ2-1, the V gene TRBV5-1, with 8 bases matching TRBD2. There are 13 residues in the CDR3. Germline lookup yields CDR1 SGHRS and CDR2 YFSETQ.

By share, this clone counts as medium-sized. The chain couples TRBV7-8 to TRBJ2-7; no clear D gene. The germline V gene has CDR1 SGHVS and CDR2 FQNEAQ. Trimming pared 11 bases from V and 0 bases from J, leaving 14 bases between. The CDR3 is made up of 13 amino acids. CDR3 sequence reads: CASRRASSYEQYF. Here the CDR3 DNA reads TGTGCCTCCCGCCGGGCGAGCTCCTACGAGCAGTACTTC. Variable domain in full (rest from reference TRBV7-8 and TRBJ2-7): GAGVSQSPRYKVAKRGQDVALRCDPISGHVSLFWYQQALGQGPEFLTYFQNEAQLDKSGLPSDRFFAERPEGSVSTLKIQRTQQEDSAVYLCASRRASSYEQYFGPGTRLTVT.

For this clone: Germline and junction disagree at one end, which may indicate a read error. The CDR3 protein is CASNLGQQETQYF. The CDR3 nucleotides read TGTGCTAGCAACTTAGGGCAGCAAGAGACACAGTACTTC. The V call is TRBV7-7, the J call TRBJ2-5; D gene unclear. The germline V gene has CDR1 SSHAT and CDR2 FNYEAQ (reference sequence). The CDR3 spans 13 residues.

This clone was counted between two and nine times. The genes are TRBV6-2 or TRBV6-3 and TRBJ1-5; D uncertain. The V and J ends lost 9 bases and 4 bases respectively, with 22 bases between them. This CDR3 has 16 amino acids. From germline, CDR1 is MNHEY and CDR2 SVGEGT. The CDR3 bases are TGTGCCAGTAGCTCCCCCACGAGCTATAGAAATCAGCCCCAGCATTTT. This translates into CASSSPTSYRNQPQHF.

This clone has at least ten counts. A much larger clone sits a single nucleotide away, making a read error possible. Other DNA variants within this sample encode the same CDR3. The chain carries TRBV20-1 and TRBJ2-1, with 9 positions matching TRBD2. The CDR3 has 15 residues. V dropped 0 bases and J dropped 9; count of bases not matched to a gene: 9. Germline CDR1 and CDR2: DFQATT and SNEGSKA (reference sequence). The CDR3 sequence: CSARDDGSGRREQFF. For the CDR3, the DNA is TGCAGTGCTAGAGATGACGGCAGCGGGAGGCGTGAGCAGTTCTTC.

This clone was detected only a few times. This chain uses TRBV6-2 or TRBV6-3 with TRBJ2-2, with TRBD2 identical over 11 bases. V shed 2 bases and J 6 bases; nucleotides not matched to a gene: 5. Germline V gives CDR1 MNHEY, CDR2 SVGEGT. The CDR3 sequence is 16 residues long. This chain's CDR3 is CASSYQGLAVPGELFF. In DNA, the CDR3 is TGTGCCAGCAGTTACCAGGGACTAGCGGTCCCCGGGGAGCTGTTTTTT.

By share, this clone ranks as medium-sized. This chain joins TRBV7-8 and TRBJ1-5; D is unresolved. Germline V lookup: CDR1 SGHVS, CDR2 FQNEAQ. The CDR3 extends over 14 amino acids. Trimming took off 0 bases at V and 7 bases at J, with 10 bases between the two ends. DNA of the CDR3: TGTGCCAGCAGCTTAGCGCAGAGCACACAGCCCCAGCATTTT. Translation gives CASSLAQSTQPQHF.

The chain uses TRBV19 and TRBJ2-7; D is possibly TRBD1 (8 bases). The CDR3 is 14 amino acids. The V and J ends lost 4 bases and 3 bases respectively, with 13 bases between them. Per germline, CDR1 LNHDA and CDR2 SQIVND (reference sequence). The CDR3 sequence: CASSTGGTGYEQYF. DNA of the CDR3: TGTGCCAGTAGTACCGGGGGGACAGGCTACGAGCAGTACTTC.

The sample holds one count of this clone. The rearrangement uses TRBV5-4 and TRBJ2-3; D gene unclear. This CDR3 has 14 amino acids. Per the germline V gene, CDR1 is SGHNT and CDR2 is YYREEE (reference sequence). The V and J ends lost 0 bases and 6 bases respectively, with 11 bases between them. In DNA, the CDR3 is TGTGCCAGCAGCTTGGAGGTATTTAGGGATACGCAGTATTTT. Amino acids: CASSLEVFRDTQYF.